These 10 T cell receptor beta chains came from one sample sequenced in a study of CD8 T cells in Susac syndrome. An amount of RNA that ranged from 0.5 to 1 ug was reverse transcribed with random hexamers. TCRdb re-analysed the immunoSEQ multiplex PCR reads in MiXCR, keeping a single row per CDR3 protein. The table shows about 150,000 distinct CDR3 sequences, with 94% occurring only once. The sequencing input was CD4+ T cells from PBMCs. Receptors originate from a human donor in good health.

The chain carries TRBV12-3 or TRBV12-4 and TRBJ1-1; unclear D gene. This CDR3 contains 13 residues. Trimming stripped 7 bases from V and 6 bases from J, with 15 bases between. The chain's CDR3 is CASKDLANAEAFF. The CDR3 DNA reads as TGTGCCAGCAAAGACTTGGCCAATGCTGAAGCTTTCTTT.

This chain joins TRBV10-3 and TRBJ2-5; 10 bases fit TRBD2. The CDR3 covers 16 residues. Unmatched junction bases numbered 12, after V lost 6 bases and J lost 5 bases. CDR1 and CDR2 (germline): ENHRY, SYGVKD. In nucleotides, the CDR3 is TGTGCCATCAGGGGATCCCTAGCGGGAGAGTTGGAGACCCAGTACTTC. Residues: CAIRGSLAGELETQYF.

The chain recombines TRBV28 with TRBJ2-3, with 7 bases aligning to TRBD2. The junction had 19 bases not matched to a gene; V was cut back by 7 bases and J by 6 bases. Looked up from germline, CDR1 is MDHEN and CDR2 is SYDVKM. The CDR3 is 17 residues long. Written as DNA, the CDR3 is TGTGCCAGCATCCTATCGGAGGGGCCTAGCGGCCCCGATACGCAGTATTTT. This encodes CASILSEGPSGPDTQYF.

This chain connects TRBV5-1 to TRBJ2-7; TRBD2 aligns across 8 bases. V shed 4 bases, J shed 4 bases, and the junction held 7 bases outside the gene matches. CDR1 is SGHRS, CDR2 YFSETQ, per germline. This CDR3 has 14 residues. The CDR3 coding sequence is TGCGCCAGCAGCAAGGATAGCGGGACGTACGAGCAGTACTTC. It yields the protein CASSKDSGTYEQYF.

This chain joins TRBV27 and TRBJ2-7; tentative D call: TRBD1 (6 bases). The germline gives CDR1 MNHEY, CDR2 SMNVEV (reference sequence). This CDR3 contains 15 residues. Trimming left V 6 bases short and J 2 bases short, with 17 bases between. The chain's CDR3 is CASRPLRDIAYEQYF. In nucleotides, the CDR3 is TGTGCCAGCAGACCGCTCCGGGACATCGCCTACGAGCAGTACTTC.

The chain combines TRBV29-1 with TRBJ1-1, with unresolved D. The CDR3 spans 13 residues. Trimming shortened V by 0 bases and J by 0 bases, and 5 bases separated the two germline ends. Per the germline V gene, CDR1 is SQVTM and CDR2 is ANQGSEA. CDR3 sequence reads: CSVEDHLNTEAFF. CDR3 nucleotides: TGCAGCGTTGAAGATCACTTGAACACTGAAGCTTTCTTT.

V and J are TRBV5-6 and TRBJ1-1, with a weak D call TRBD1 (5 bases). This CDR3 is 16 amino acids long. The V end lost 3 bases, the J end lost 4 bases, and 19 bases lay between the germline ends. Germline V lookup: CDR1 SGHDT, CDR2 YYEEEE. This CDR3 reads CASSSGTEIGSTEAFF. DNA for the CDR3: TGTGCCAGCAGCTCCGGGACGGAGATAGGGAGCACTGAAGCTTTCTTT.

The chain carries TRBV30 and TRBJ2-5; D possibly corresponds to TRBD1 (6 bases). The CDR3 extends over 15 amino acids. V dropped 1 base and J dropped 5 bases, with 17 bases sitting between them. Germline V gene lookup returns CDR1 GTSNPN and CDR2 SVGIG (reference sequence). As DNA, the CDR3 is TGTGCCTGGAGTGCAATGCAGGGGTTCGGCGAGACCCAGTACTTC. It encodes CAWSAMQGFGETQYF.

V and J are TRBV30 and TRBJ1-2, with D tentatively TRBD1 (6 bases). The CDR3 has 13 amino acids. The V gene's germline CDR1 is GTSNPN and CDR2 SVGIG (reference sequence). Trimming removed 4 bases from V and 3 bases from J, with 12 bases in between. CDR3 sequence reads: CAWNLDRYYGYTF. The CDR3 DNA reads TGTGCCTGGAACCTTGACAGGTACTATGGCTACACCTTC.

V and J are TRBV10-1 and TRBJ2-7, with a weak D call TRBD1 (6 bases). The germline V gene encodes CDR1 WNHNN and CDR2 SYGVQD (reference sequence). CDR3 length equals 15 residues. V was clipped by 8 bases and J by 2 bases, with 19 bases between them. The CDR3 here is CASESLRDTTYEQYF. CDR3 bases: TGCGCCAGCGAGAGCCTAAGGGACACAACCTACGAGCAGTACTTC.